The source of this TCR beta chain is a study of blood T cells in healthy people across ages. Study results and limitations: Age showed a roughly linear inverse relationship with TCR beta diversity per million T cells.

This clonotype was seen many times. Its target is not known. The V gene's germline CDR1 is SNHLY and CDR2 FYNNEI. CDR3 size: 14 residues. J lost 4 bases, V lost 8 bases, and 9 bases had no gene match. A second PCR of 7 to 11 cycles used a sample-barcoded 5' primer and a J-beta primer mix. Through a template-switch adaptor with 12 random nucleotides, each cDNA molecule received a tag. Via MiXCR, TCRdb re-called the 5' RACE reads, giving one row per CDR3 protein. The sample carries about 930,000 distinct CDR3 sequences, under 35% recorded once. This sample also appeared in a second study, on T cells of mothers and their children. That report adds: Reads recorded for TCR beta CDR3 numbered over 9 million per mother and several million per child.

Sequenced input: blood. This receptor was obtained from a middle-aged woman in good health. The chain joins TRBV2 to TRBJ2-7; TRBD1 agrees at 9 bases. In DNA, the CDR3 is TGTGCCAGCGATTTGGACAGGGGTGCGTACGAGCAGTACTTC. Translation: CASDLDRGAYEQYF.